This entry lists 25 T cell receptor beta chains sequenced from one sample in a study of glioma-infiltrating T cells. The iRepertoire nested amplicon-rescue multiplex PCR amplified TCR alpha and beta CDR3s from RNA. MiXCR, run by TCRdb on the multiplex PCR reads, gives a single entry per CDR3 protein. The sample includes roughly 120,000 distinct CDR3 sequences, about 25% of them seen just once. Specimen: glioma tissue, nonneoplastic brain tissue, or PBMCs (not recorded which). The receptor set was obtained from a human donor with low-grade glioma or glioblastoma, undergoing nonglioma brain surgery, or in good health (not recorded which).

This clonotype was seen many times. The rearrangement uses TRBV10-3 and TRBJ2-5; the match to TRBD1 covers 8 bases. Germline trimming cut 2 bases from V and 0 bases from J; bases unmatched to any gene: 8. Germline V gene sequence: CDR1 ENHRY, CDR2 SYGVKD. CDR3 size: 17 residues. The CDR3: CAISERDSTGDQETQYF. DNA for the CDR3: TGTGCCATCAGTGAGCGGGACTCGACAGGGGACCAAGAGACCCAGTACTTC.

This clonotype has at least ten counts. The chain carries TRBV4-3 and TRBJ2-2; D is unresolved. Germline V gene data show CDR1 as LGHNA and CDR2 as YSLEER. CDR3 length: 16 residues. The V and J ends lost 0 bases and 6 bases respectively, with 14 bases between them. The CDR3 nucleotides read TGCGCCAGCAGCCAAGACTGGCCGCCGAAGGCCGGGGAGCTGTTTTTT. Translated, it gives CASSQDWPPKAGELFF.

This clonotype has just a few counts. V usage is TRBV7-2 and J usage is TRBJ2-1, with D possibly TRBD1 on 6 matching bases. Deletions cut 1 base from V and 7 bases from J, with 14 bases between. The CDR3 extends over 15 amino acids. Per the germline V gene, CDR1 is SGHTA and CDR2 is FQGNSA. CDR3 loop: CASSLVWGPGNEQFF. The DNA for the CDR3 is TGTGCCAGCAGCTTAGTGTGGGGGCCAGGGAATGAGCAGTTCTTC.

This clonotype was recorded many times. The gene calls are TRBV20-1 and TRBJ2-7; 7 nucleotides line up with TRBD1. The V and J ends lost 6 bases and 0 bases, in that order; junction bases with no gene match: 5. Germline V CDR1 and CDR2: DFQATT, SNEGSKA (reference sequence). The CDR3 loop spans 13 amino acids. The DNA of the CDR3 is TGCAGTGCCCTACAGGGGTACTCCTACGAGCAGTACTTC. Its translation: CSALQGYSYEQYF.

About this clonotype itself: Germline and junction disagree at one end, which may indicate a read error. The chain couples TRBV5-4 to TRBJ2-7, with D tentatively TRBD1 or TRBD2 (6 bases each). Germline-derived CDR1 and CDR2 are SGHNT and YYREEE (reference sequence). The CDR3 extends over 13 amino acids. The CDR3 DNA reads TGTGCCGGCAGTTCGGGGGCCACCTACGAGCAGTACTTC. This translates into CAGSSGATYEQYF.

This chain links TRBV12-3 or TRBV12-4 with TRBJ2-3; no firm D call. V lost 5 bases and J 3 bases, leaving 12 bases between the germline ends. The CDR3 extends over 14 amino acids. The CDR3 bases are TGTGCCAGCAGTCTTCGCCTGACTACAGATACGCAGTATTTT. Amino acid sequence: CASSLRLTTDTQYF.

The CDR3 reads CASSQGWRGTYEQYF. CDR3 nucleotides: TGCGCCAGCAGCCAAGGTTGGCGGGGTACATACGAGCAGTACTTC. The chain employs TRBV4-1 and TRBJ2-7; D is perhaps TRBD2 (6 bases). This CDR3 is 15 amino acids long. V was cut by 1 base and J by 4 bases, with 14 bases left in between. The germline gives CDR1 MGHRA, CDR2 YSYEKL.

By share of the sample, this clonotype is medium-sized. The J gene is TRBJ1-1, the V gene TRBV24-1; TRBD1 is a possible D gene (5 bases). This CDR3 is 11 amino acids long. Germline V gene data show CDR1 as KGHDR and CDR2 as SFDVKD. With 2 bases removed from V and 10 bases from J, the gap between germline ends came to 7 bases. The CDR3 reads CATSDSGIAFF. Written as DNA, the CDR3 is TGTGCCACCAGTGATTCAGGGATAGCTTTCTTT.

The chain links TRBV7-9 to TRBJ2-7; D may be TRBD1 (5 bases). Trimming took 5 bases from V and 5 from J, leaving 22 bases between them. CDR1 is SEHNR and CDR2 is FQNEAQ in the germline V gene (reference sequence). The CDR3 extends over 16 amino acids. The chain's CDR3 is CASSPPRQGRRNEQYF. CDR3 in DNA: TGTGCCAGCAGCCCCCCAAGGCAGGGTCGTCGCAACGAGCAGTACTTC.

As for this clonotype: A much larger clone differs by one base, so this may be a read error. V usage is TRBV6-1 and J usage is TRBJ1-2; no definite D call. Trimming removed 9 bases from V and 4 bases from J, with 21 bases in between. The CDR3 is 15 amino acids. CDR1 is MNHNS and CDR2 is SASEGT in the germline V gene. In DNA form, the CDR3 reads TGTGCCAGGAGCCCCCGACCGAGACATCGCTATGGCTACACCTTC. Protein product: CARSPRPRHRYGYTF.

Concerning this clonotype: Its ends do not fully match the called genes, so a read error is possible. The chain recombines TRBV7-3 with TRBJ2-3; D unclear. Germline V CDR1 and CDR2: SGHTA, FQGTGA. The CDR3 has 13 amino acids. CDR3 coding DNA: TGTGCCAGCGGCTTAGGCTCCACAGATACGCAGTATTTT. Its protein is CASGLGSTDTQYF. The whole variable domain, filled in from reference TRBV7-3 and TRBJ2-3, reads GAGVSQTPSNKVTEKGKYVELRCDPISGHTALYWYRQSLGQGPEFLIYFQGTGAADDSGLPNDRFFAVRPEGSVSTLKIQRTERGDSAVYLCASGLGSTDTQYFGPGTRLTVL.

About this clonotype: Just one base apart from a much larger clone, this may be a read error. V and J are TRBV4-2 and TRBJ2-1; D ambiguous. Germline-derived CDR1 and CDR2 are LGHNA and YNFKEQ. The CDR3 covers 15 residues. Between the trimmed V and J ends, which lost 9 bases and 5 bases, there was a span of 20 bases. The CDR3: CARSSGPPAHNEQFF. The CDR3 DNA reads TGTGCCAGATCCTCTGGGCCCCCCGCTCACAATGAGCAGTTCTTC.

Only a few counts were recorded for this clonotype. The V call is TRBV10-1, the J call TRBJ2-7; no clear D gene. The CDR3 consists of 12 residues. Germline assignment: CDR1 WNHNN and CDR2 SYGVQD (reference sequence). The ends were cut back, 5 bases at V and 6 bases at J, with 11 bases in the middle. The CDR3 here is CASSYERGEQYF. In nucleotides, the CDR3 is TGCGCCAGCAGTTACGAACGCGGCGAGCAGTACTTC.

This clonotype showed up many times. The chain uses TRBV24-1 and TRBJ2-5; 10 positions match TRBD1. From germline, CDR1 is KGHDR and CDR2 SFDVKD. After removal of 7 bases from V and 3 bases from J, the junction contained 7 bases not matched to a gene. The length of the CDR3 is 15 residues. CDR3 protein: CATSLGGTGEETQYF. CDR3 DNA: TGTGCCACCAGCCTAGGGGGGACAGGGGAAGAGACCCAGTACTTC.

The chain has TRBV5-4 and TRBJ1-1; D unresolved. Germline V CDR1 and CDR2: SGHNT, YYREEE (reference sequence). The length of the CDR3 is 15 residues. Trimming removed 0 bases from V and 4 bases from J, with 13 bases in between. The CDR3 DNA follows: TGTGCCAGCAGCTTGGCCCTGGCTGTGGGCACTGAAGCTTTCTTT. Its protein is CASSLALAVGTEAFF.

Concerning this clonotype itself: This is likely a read error, given that the CDR3 carries no conserved phenylalanine or tryptophan at its end. This chain uses TRBV6-2 or TRBV6-3 with TRBJ2-7; TRBD2 is a possible D gene (5 bases). Trimming removed 5 bases at V and 2 bases at J, with 16 bases between. Germline CDR1 reads MNHEY; CDR2 reads SVGEGT. The CDR3 consists of 15 residues. This CDR3 is CASSPGLARAYEQYL. CDR3 coding DNA: TGTGCCAGCAGTCCCGGGCTAGCTCGGGCCTACGAGCAGTACTTA.

Here the CDR3 reads CASSTRTGVWSPLHF. CDR3 nucleotide sequence: TGTGCCAGCAGCACCCGGACAGGGGTATGGTCACCCCTCCACTTT. The rearrangement joins TRBV13 to TRBJ1-6; TRBD1 matches at 9 bases. The trim removed 5 bases at V and 10 bases at J, leaving 9 bases unmatched. The CDR3 covers 15 residues. Per the germline V gene, CDR1 is PRHDT and CDR2 is FYEKMQ (reference sequence). Variable domain in full (rest from reference TRBV13 and TRBJ1-6): AAGVIQSPRHLIKEKRETATLKCYPIPRHDTVYWYQQGPGQDPQFLISFYEKMQSDKGSIPDRFSAQQFSDYHSELNMSSLELGDSALYFCASSTRTGVWSPLHFGNGTRLTVT.

This clonotype was counted at least ten times. V gene TRBV7-6 combines with J gene TRBJ1-1; the D is unclear. Trimming removed 0 bases from V and 1 base from J, with 9 bases in between. From germline, CDR1 is SGHVS and CDR2 FNYEAQ. This CDR3 comprises 15 residues. The CDR3 sequence is CASSLAWQANTEAFF. For the CDR3, the DNA is TGTGCCAGCAGCTTAGCATGGCAGGCGAACACTGAAGCTTTCTTT.

Many counts were recorded for this clonotype. The V and J genes are TRBV5-4 and TRBJ2-5; D possibly corresponds to TRBD2 (6 bases). Germline V gene sequence: CDR1 SGHNT, CDR2 YYREEE (reference sequence). V lost 1 base to trimming and J lost 5 bases, with 9 bases between them. CDR3 length: 13 amino acids. The CDR3 loop reads CASSLRGVETQYF. In DNA, the CDR3 is TGTGCCAGCAGCTTGCGCGGGGTTGAGACCCAGTACTTC.

This clonotype was seen repeatedly, ten times or more. The chain recombines TRBV7-2 with TRBJ1-1; 7 nucleotides agree with TRBD1. Trimming at V came to 6 bases and at J to 1 base, leaving 5 bases not matched to a gene. Germline V lookup: CDR1 SGHTA, CDR2 FQGNSA. The CDR3 sequence is 14 residues long. CDR3 sequence (DNA): TGTGCCAGCAGGAGGGGGCACGAGAACACTGAAGCTTTCTTT. Protein: CASRRGHENTEAFF. Together with reference TRBV7-2 and TRBJ1-1, the CDR3 gives the full variable domain: GAGVSQSPSNKVTEKGKDVELRCDPISGHTALYWYRQSLGQGLEFLIYFQGNSAPDKSGLPSDRFSAERTGGSVSTLTIQRTQQEDSAVYLCASRRGHENTEAFFGQGTRLTVV.

This clonotype was counted between two and nine times. The chain links TRBV13 to TRBJ2-1, with 16 bases that match TRBD2. The germline V gene encodes CDR1 PRHDT and CDR2 FYEKMQ (reference sequence). This CDR3 is 15 amino acids long. V shed 4 bases, J shed 9 bases, and the junction held 3 bases outside the gene matches. CDR3 coding DNA: TGTGCCAGCAGCTCGGGACTAGCGGGGGGGATTGAGCAGTTCTTC. This encodes CASSSGLAGGIEQFF.

This clonotype was found many times. V usage is TRBV7-2 and J usage is TRBJ1-2, with D possibly being TRBD1 (5 bases). The CDR3 runs 16 residues. The germline V gene encodes CDR1 SGHTA and CDR2 FQGNSA. Trimming pared 7 bases from V and 3 bases from J, leaving 21 bases between. CDR3 in DNA: TGTGCCAGCATCCTATGGCAGGGAGTGAAAGACTATGGCTACACCTTC. The encoded protein is CASILWQGVKDYGYTF.

There are many counts of this clonotype. The chain is built from TRBV20-1 and TRBJ2-1, with 9 nucleotides matching TRBD2. The CDR3 runs to 17 residues. Germline V CDR1 and CDR2: DFQATT, SNEGSKA (reference sequence). V lost 0 bases to trimming and J lost 4 bases; unmatched junction nucleotides: 10. In DNA form, the CDR3 reads TGCAGTGCTAGAGATTCGGGCGGGGGGGCCGCATACAATGAGCAGTTCTTC. Its protein product is CSARDSGGGAAYNEQFF.

Ten or more counts support this clonotype. The CDR3 loop reads CASSSTGQGRNEQYF. The CDR3 DNA is TGTGCCAGCAGCAGTACGGGACAGGGTCGGAACGAGCAGTACTTC. The chain carries TRBV3-1 and TRBJ2-7; 9 nucleotides agree with TRBD1. CDR1 and CDR2 (germline): LGHDT, YNNKEL (reference sequence). V lost 5 bases to trimming and J lost 5 bases; unmatched junction nucleotides: 10. The CDR3 totals 15 residues.

This chain uses TRBV19 with TRBJ2-7, with 8 bases identical to TRBD2. Losses at the gene ends were 1 base for V and 2 bases for J; bases not matched to a gene: 10. The CDR3 consists of 17 residues. The germline CDR1 and CDR2 sequences are LNHDA and SQIVND (reference sequence). In DNA, the CDR3 is TGTGCCAGTAGTATAGGTTATCGGACTAGCTGGGCCTACGAGCAGTACTTC. It codes for CASSIGYRTSWAYEQYF. The whole variable domain, remainder taken from reference TRBV19 and TRBJ2-7, is DGGITQSPKYLFRKEGQNVTLSCEQNLNHDAMYWYRQDPGQGLRLIYYSQIVNDFQKGDIAEGYSVSREKKESFPLTVTSAQKNPTAFYLCASSIGYRTSWAYEQYFGPGTRLTVT.